Below are 24 T cell receptor beta chains sequenced from a single sample in a study of STAT3 mutations in large granular lymphocyte leukemia. Repertoires were generated with immunoSEQ multiplex PCR, while TCRdb's copy carries only in-frame clones and drops some. Here the sample spans 13,000 or so clones, 88% being singletons. Notes on the study in general: In T-cell large granular lymphocyte leukemia, about half of patients showed multiple immunodominant subclonotypes.

Antigens of these TCRs are unknown. Sequencing was performed on PBMCs. The origin of the receptors is a human donor with T large granular lymphocyte leukemia. Some clones in this sample may be carry-over from other donors' samples.

V and J are TRBV7-9 and TRBJ1-1; D is undetermined. Trimming took off 1 base at V and 1 base at J, with 4 bases between the two ends. This CDR3 contains 13 residues. The V gene's germline CDR1 is SEHNR and CDR2 FQNEAQ (reference sequence). The CDR3 is CASSLVENTEAFF. The DNA of the CDR3 is TGTGCCAGCAGCTTAGTCGAGAACACTGAAGCTTTCTTT.

V is TRBV7-6 and J is TRBJ1-1; TRBD1 matches at 9 bases. The CDR3 sequence is 13 residues long. CDR1 is SGHVS, CDR2 FNYEAQ, per germline. V lost 6 bases, J lost 5 bases, and 4 bases stayed unmatched. The CDR3 DNA reads TGTGCCAGCAGGGGACAGGGCGGGACTGAAGCTTTCTTT. It yields the protein CASRGQGGTEAFF.

This chain links TRBV29-1 with TRBJ1-4; D gene unclear. The CDR3 covers 12 residues. V dropped 3 bases and J dropped 4 bases, with 6 bases sitting between them. Per germline, CDR1 SQVTM and CDR2 ANQGSEA. This CDR3 is CSVEADNEKLFF. The CDR3 coding sequence is TGCAGCGTTGAGGCGGATAATGAAAAACTGTTTTTT.

The chain joins TRBV7-9 to TRBJ1-2, with a tentative D call TRBD1 (5 bases). Germline V lookup: CDR1 SEHNR, CDR2 FQNEAQ (reference sequence). V gave up 0 bases and J gave up 3 bases, with 14 bases separating them. The CDR3 totals 16 residues. The CDR3 sequence: CASSLAQGGGDYGYTF. Written as DNA, the CDR3 is TGTGCCAGCAGCTTAGCGCAGGGCGGCGGGGACTATGGCTACACCTTC.

In this sample, this clone turned up once. V usage is TRBV5-6 and J usage is TRBJ1-2; no clear D. The CDR3 contains 12 residues. Between the trimmed V and J ends, which lost 0 bases and 4 bases, there was a span of 4 bases. Germline CDR1 reads SGHDT; CDR2 reads YYEEEE. This CDR3 reads CASSLETYGYTF. The CDR3 DNA reads as TGTGCCAGCAGCTTGGAGACCTATGGCTACACCTTC.

The chain has TRBV27 and TRBJ1-4, with D hard to call. The CDR3 totals 14 residues. Germline-derived CDR1 and CDR2 are MNHEY and SMNVEV (reference sequence). V was pared by 8 bases and J by 5 bases, with 15 bases between. The CDR3 here is CASGPGFPNEKLFF. For the CDR3, the DNA is TGTGCCAGCGGCCCGGGTTTCCCAAATGAAAAACTGTTTTTT.

The chain links TRBV2 to TRBJ1-5; 11 bases agree with TRBD1. The CDR3 totals 14 residues. Germline CDR1 and CDR2: SNHLY and FYNNEI. After removal of 5 bases from V and 6 bases from J, the junction contained 3 bases not matched to a gene. This CDR3 reads CASSMGQGVQPQHF. The CDR3 DNA follows: TGTGCCAGCAGTATGGGACAGGGGGTTCAGCCCCAGCATTTT.

The chain recombines TRBV7-2 with TRBJ2-7, with D possibly called TRBD1 or TRBD2 (6 bases each). Trimming cost V 1 base and J 0 bases, with 13 bases left between them. This CDR3 region has 16 residues. Germline V gene lookup returns CDR1 SGHTA and CDR2 FQGNSA. CDR3 coding DNA: TGTGCCAGCAGCTTAGTAGGGGGGCCTACCTCCTACGAGCAGTACGTC. Translated: CASSLVGGPTSYEQYV.

J is TRBJ2-3 and V is TRBV28, with D hard to call. The V gene's germline CDR1 is MDHEN and CDR2 SYDVKM. Trimming removed 3 bases from V and 1 base from J, with 8 bases in between. There are 14 residues in the CDR3. The CDR3 here is CASSFVAGTDTQYF. CDR3 nucleotide sequence: TGTGCCAGCAGTTTCGTGGCGGGCACAGATACGCAGTATTTT.

The chain recombines TRBV2 with TRBJ1-1; D ambiguous. V lost 6 bases and J lost 6, with 8 bases in between. The CDR3 spans 11 residues. Germline CDR1 and CDR2: SNHLY and FYNNEI. CDR3 loop: CASSLSPEAFF. In DNA form, the CDR3 reads TGTGCCAGCAGCCTCTCTCCTGAAGCTTTCTTT.

This rearrangement joins TRBV5-5 to TRBJ1-4; D gene uncertain. The CDR3 runs 14 residues. Trimming stripped 1 base from V and 0 bases from J, with 4 bases between. Germline V lookup: CDR1 SGHKS, CDR2 YYEKEE (reference sequence). The CDR3 DNA reads as TGTGCCAGCAGCTTGTGGTCAACTAATGAAAAACTGTTTTTT. Amino acid sequence: CASSLWSTNEKLFF.

The chain carries TRBV28 and TRBJ1-1; TRBD1 matches 9 bases. The V and J ends lost 7 bases and 4 bases, in that order; junction bases with no gene match: 7. There are 14 residues in the CDR3. Germline CDR1 MDHEN, CDR2 SYDVKM. The CDR3 DNA reads as TGTGCCAGCAATCCCACAGGGGGCCTCACTGAAGCTTTCTTT. Translation: CASNPTGGLTEAFF. The variable domain in full, completed from reference TRBV28 and TRBJ1-1, reads DVKVTQSSRYLVKRTGEKVFLECVQDMDHENMFWYRQDPGLGLRLIYFSYDVKMKEKGDIPEGYSVSREKKERFSLILESASTNQTSMYLCASNPTGGLTEAFFGQGTRLTVV.

In its sample, this clone was seen once. The rearrangement joins TRBV7-2 to TRBJ2-7; D remains unclear. Germline-derived CDR1 and CDR2 are SGHTA and FQGNSA. V lost 5 bases and J 5 bases, leaving 7 bases between the germline ends. The CDR3 is 11 residues long. CDR3 in amino acids: CASSHSDEQYF. The CDR3 DNA follows: TGTGCCAGCAGCCACTCGGACGAGCAGTACTTC.

The chain employs TRBV5-1 and TRBJ2-6; unclear D gene. The germline V and J ends were trimmed by 7 bases and 0 bases, with 8 bases remaining between them. The germline V gene encodes CDR1 SGHRS and CDR2 YFSETQ. The CDR3 consists of 14 residues. CDR3 DNA sequence: TGCGCCAGCGCTAGGACCTCTGGGGCCAACGTCCTGACTTTC. Residues: CASARTSGANVLTF. The full variable domain, completed using reference TRBV5-1 and TRBJ2-6, is KAGVTQTPRYLIKTRGQQVTLSCSPISGHRSVSWYQQTPGQGLQFLFEYFSETQRNKGNFPGRFSGRQFSNSRSEMNVSTLELGDSALYLCASARTSGANVLTFGAGSRLTVL.

This chain uses TRBV21-1 with TRBJ2-7; TRBD1, the table's D call, lacks a check against the DNA. TRBV21-1 is reported as a pseudogene. The CDR3 loop spans 14 amino acids. The CDR3: CASSKGQGDYEQYF. The CDR3 coding sequence is TGTGCCAGCAGCAAAGGACAGGGGGACTACGAGCAGTACTTC.

The chain has TRBV11-2 and TRBJ1-4, with 7 bases aligning to TRBD1. Germline assignment: CDR1 SGHAT and CDR2 FQNNGV. This CDR3 contains 14 residues. J gave up 2 bases and V 5 bases, and 2 bases lay outside the gene matches. CDR3 sequence reads: CASSQGVTNEKLFF. CDR3 nucleotides: TGTGCCAGCAGCCAGGGGGTTACTAATGAAAAACTGTTTTTT.

The chain couples TRBV19 to TRBJ2-7, with D possibly being TRBD2 (5 bases). Trimming took off 4 bases at V and 0 bases at J, with 10 bases between the two ends. The CDR3 loop spans 14 amino acids. CDR1 LNHDA and CDR2 SQIVND come from the germline V gene (reference sequence). The CDR3 sequence: CASSTSGDSYEQYF. In DNA form, the CDR3 reads TGTGCCAGTAGTACCAGCGGAGACTCCTACGAGCAGTACTTC. The full variable domain, in which reference TRBV19 and TRBJ2-7 provide the parts outside the CDR3, is DGGITQSPKYLFRKEGQNVTLSCEQNLNHDAMYWYRQDPGQGLRLIYYSQIVNDFQKGDIAEGYSVSREKKESFPLTVTSAQKNPTAFYLCASSTSGDSYEQYFGPGTRLTVT.

The rearrangement joins TRBV6-5 to TRBJ2-3; D is undetermined. V lost 4 bases and J lost 5, with 13 bases in between. Germline loops: CDR1 MNHEY, CDR2 SVGAGI. The CDR3 runs to 14 residues. Here the CDR3 reads CASSLYSSIDTQYF. The CDR3, as DNA: TGTGCCAGCAGTTTATACAGTTCAATAGATACGCAGTATTTT.

V and J are TRBV6-1 and TRBJ1-2; 7 nucleotides align to TRBD1. Germline CDR1 reads MNHNS; CDR2 reads SASEGT. Trimming removed 2 bases from V and 8 bases from J; junction bases left unmatched: 14. This CDR3 is built from 16 residues. DNA for the CDR3: TGTGCCAGCAGTGAATTTAGGACAGGCCCGCCGTCCGGCTACACCTTC. Amino acids: CASSEFRTGPPSGYTF.

The rearrangement joins TRBV19 to TRBJ2-7; no clear D gene. The germline gives CDR1 LNHDA, CDR2 SQIVND (reference sequence). Trimming took off 1 base at V and 6 bases at J, with 10 bases between the two ends. The CDR3 extends over 13 amino acids. In nucleotides, the CDR3 is TGTGCCAGTAGTATAGGGGATCCCGCCGAGCAGTACTTC. This gives the protein CASSIGDPAEQYF.

The chain uses TRBV2 and TRBJ2-7, with 9 bases identical to TRBD1. Germline CDR1 and CDR2: SNHLY and FYNNEI. Losses at the gene ends were 6 bases for V and 7 bases for J; bases not matched to a gene: 13. The CDR3 has 15 amino acids. The CDR3 reads CASSFLTGGPREQYV. In nucleotides, the CDR3 is TGTGCCAGCAGCTTCCTAACAGGGGGCCCTCGGGAGCAGTACGTC.

The J gene is TRBJ2-7, the V gene TRBV11-1, with D unclear. Trimming removed 4 bases at V and 3 bases at J, with 10 bases between. The germline gives CDR1 SGHAT, CDR2 FQDESV (reference sequence). The CDR3 sequence is 13 residues long. The CDR3: CASSSPVNYEQYV. The CDR3 region has the DNA TGTGCCAGCAGCTCGCCGGTCAACTACGAGCAGTACGTC.

The rearrangement links TRBV11-2 to TRBJ2-7; D not certain. Germline CDR1 and CDR2: SGHAT and FQNNGV. This CDR3 region has 12 residues. Deletions cut 5 bases from V and 7 bases from J, with 12 bases between. The CDR3 protein is CASSRLLGEQYV. The CDR3 DNA follows: TGTGCCAGCAGCAGGTTGCTTGGAGAGCAGTACGTC.

The chain links TRBV25-1 to TRBJ1-2; 7 bases fit TRBD1. CDR1 and CDR2 from the germline V gene are MGHDK and SYGVNS. V trimming: 5 bases; J trimming: 3 bases; junction bases outside the gene matches: 3. The CDR3 totals 13 residues. The CDR3 loop reads CASSRTGDYGYTF. The CDR3 region has the DNA TGTGCCAGCAGTCGGACAGGAGACTATGGCTACACCTTC.